This T cell receptor (beta chain) was recovered during a study of cytotoxic CD8 clonotypes in ibrutinib-treated CLL. Study outcomes and limitations: At the start, clonality exceeded age-matched healthy donors and followed circulating CD8+ T-cell counts.

The protocol was immunoSEQ multiplex PCR, while the TCRdb copy is restricted to in-frame clones and leaves out a portion. The sample comprises about 15,000 clones, approximately 60% of which are singletons, and roughly an eighth rests with the top ten. The CDR3 runs 15 residues. From germline, CDR1 is LNHDA and CDR2 SQIVND (reference sequence). As for this clone: No antigen is known for it. The junction does not match germline at one end; this may be a read error. The same CDR3 is also encoded by other DNA sequences in this sample.

The TCR originated in a human donor with chronic lymphocytic leukemia. The chain is built from TRBV19 and TRBJ2-5; TRBD2 matches at 9 bases. The starting material was PBMCs, obtained before ibrutinib treatment. CDR3 amino acids: CASSIGGRGGETQYF. The CDR3 nucleotides are TGTGCCAGCAGTATTGGCGGGAGGGGTGGAGAGACCCAGTACTTC.